The present T cell receptor (beta chain) was sequenced within a study of cytomegalovirus exposure and HLA in healthy donors. Looking at the study overall: In an earlier analysis, 90 million to 120 million unique TCR beta sequences were found from about 179 million T cells.

The PCR had 60 Vbeta and 13 Jbeta primers. Repertoires were generated with immunoSEQ multiplex PCR, while TCRdb's copy carries only in-frame clones and drops some. The table shows 90,000 to 140,000 clones, with around 75% occurring only once. A single count supports this clone. Antigen specificity is unknown. Study-wide findings and caveats: Association of a missense DCLRE1C variant with TCR beta V- and J-gene trimming was reported in a later analysis. Presence/absence analyses assumed roughly uniform sequencing depth across donors, which may not hold.

Material: PBMCs. This TCR was sampled from a man younger than 45 in good health and CMV-seronegative.

The CDR3 DNA is TGTGCCAGCAGCGGGGAGAGCTCCTACGAGCAGTACTTC. Protein sequence: CASSGESSYEQYF. V usage is TRBV9 and J usage is TRBJ2-7; D may be TRBD2 (5 bases). The germline CDR1 and CDR2 sequences are SGDLS and YYNGEE. V was clipped by 3 bases and J by 0 bases, with 7 bases between them. The CDR3 loop spans 13 amino acids.